This T cell receptor (beta chain) derives from a study of beta chain features in type 1 diabetes. This clone was recorded a few times. Looked up from germline, CDR1 is SGHRS and CDR2 is YFSETQ. Trimming pared 1 base from V and 5 bases from J, leaving 9 bases between. The CDR3 has 14 amino acids. The investigators reverse transcribed all of the isolated RNA, so they sequenced expressed TCRB transcripts. Generated by immunoSEQ multiplex PCR, the TCRdb table keeps only in-frame clones and is missing some. This sample yields 130,000 to 150,000 clones, of which 9.2% are seen a single time; roughly 0.69% belongs to the top ten.

The source of this sequence is a man between 18 and 29 years old in good health. Sequenced sample: central memory CD4+ T cells from blood. The chain employs TRBV5-1 and TRBJ1-4; no reliable D call. The CDR3 is CASSLSGENEKLFF. CDR3 nucleotide sequence: TGCGCCAGCAGCTTGTCTGGAGAGAATGAAAAACTGTTTTTT.